This T cell receptor beta chain was retrieved from a study of PD-L1 blockade in urothelial cancer. Study-wide context: In the patient group, about 90% of the roughly 29 were males with bladder-origin urothelial cancer. Typically, measured as a median, blood samples had approximately 130,000 T cells.

CDR1 and CDR2 from the germline V gene are SGHDT and YYEEEE. The CDR3 spans 15 residues. V lost 6 bases and J 1 base, leaving 16 bases between the germline ends. Synthetic templates analogous to TCR were spiked into all PCRs individually. The data were produced by immunoSEQ multiplex PCR, yet TCRdb's version contains in-frame clones alone and is incomplete. The table has some 22,000 clones, roughly 89% seen once; the top ten hold 11%. Indicated time point: peripheral blood 6 weeks after treatment start. The gene calls are TRBV5-6 and TRBJ1-1; D remains unclear. This specimen consisted of PBMCs, obtained around atezolizumab (anti-PD-L1) treatment. The clonotype was recovered from a woman aged 55-69 years with urothelial cancer. The CDR3 DNA reads as TGTGCCAGCATCCCCGCCGGGTCTTCGAACACTGAAGCTTTCTTT. This sequence encodes CASIPAGSSNTEAFF.